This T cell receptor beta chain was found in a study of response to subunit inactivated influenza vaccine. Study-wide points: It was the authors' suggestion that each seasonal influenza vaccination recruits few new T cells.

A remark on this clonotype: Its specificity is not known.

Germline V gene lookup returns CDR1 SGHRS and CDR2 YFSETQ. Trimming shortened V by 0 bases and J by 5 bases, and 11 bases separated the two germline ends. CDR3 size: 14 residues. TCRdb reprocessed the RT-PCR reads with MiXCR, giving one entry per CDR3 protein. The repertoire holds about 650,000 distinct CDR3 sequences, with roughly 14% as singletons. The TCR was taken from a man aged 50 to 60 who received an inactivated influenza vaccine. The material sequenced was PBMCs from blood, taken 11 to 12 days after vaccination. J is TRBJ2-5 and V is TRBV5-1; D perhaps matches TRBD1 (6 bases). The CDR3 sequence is CASSLGTAEETQYF. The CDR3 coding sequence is TGCGCCAGCAGCTTGGGGACAGCGGAGGAGACCCAGTACTTC. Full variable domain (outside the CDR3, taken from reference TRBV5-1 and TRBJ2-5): KAGVTQTPRYLIKTRGQQVTLSCSPISGHRSVSWYQQTPGQGLQFLFEYFSETQRNKGNFPGRFSGRQFSNSRSEMNVSTLELGDSALYLCASSLGTAEETQYFGPGTRLLVL.